A single sample gave rise to the 8 T cell receptor beta chains below, sequenced in a study of molecular identifiers for immune sequencing clone quantification listed by TCRdb under 2018. Library construction relied on PCR. The sequencer was an Illumina HiSeq 4000. The public reads were quality trimmed at Q25 with fastp and then assembled into clones with MiXCR by TCRdb, keeping productive beta chains. Rows are combined by CDR3 protein, so each entry shows the most common genes and DNA. The sample table lists over 600,000 distinct CDR3 sequences, roughly 21% of them with a count of one. The top ten constitute 0.85% of the sample. Input material: naive CD8+ T cells from blood, with Jurkat cell RNA spiked in. This sample's cell subset or site label indicates: FACS-sorted CD8+CD4-CCR7+CD45RA+ naive T cells. The receptors were sampled from a human donor in good health. Some libraries in this study had Jurkat cell RNA spiked in.

This clonotype was counted only a few times. V is TRBV10-3 and J is TRBJ2-1; the D gene is possibly TRBD2 (7 bases). The CDR3 covers 14 residues. Trimming cost V 4 bases and J 6 bases, with 13 bases left between them. Looked up from germline, CDR1 is ENHRY and CDR2 is SYGVKD. The CDR3 nucleotides read TGTGCCATCAGTGCCCCGGGGGGCATCAATGAGCAGTTCTTC. This encodes CAISAPGGINEQFF.

This clonotype was seen at least ten times. The J gene is TRBJ2-3, the V gene TRBV3-1; 7 bases line up with TRBD2. In germline, CDR1 is LGHDT, CDR2 YNNKEL (reference sequence). The CDR3 is 15 residues long. V was clipped by 5 bases and J by 0 bases; unmatched bases: 5. The CDR3 sequence is CASSASGASTDTQYF. For the CDR3, the DNA is TGTGCCAGCAGCGCAAGCGGGGCAAGCACAGATACGCAGTATTTT.

This clonotype was seen a handful of times. The genes are TRBV7-2 and TRBJ2-3, with 12 bases lining up with TRBD2. The CDR3 extends over 19 amino acids. The junction had 12 bases not matched to a gene; V was cut back by 5 bases and J by 0 bases. Looked up from germline, CDR1 is SGHTA and CDR2 is FQGNSA. In DNA, the CDR3 is TGTGCCAGCAGCCCCGAACTAGCGGGGGGCCCAATAAGCACAGATACGCAGTATTTT. It encodes CASSPELAGGPISTDTQYF.

This clonotype has ten or more counts. The V gene is TRBV27, the J gene TRBJ2-1, with a weak D call TRBD1 (7 bases). Deletions cut 6 bases from V and 0 bases from J, with 15 bases between. Germline lookup yields CDR1 MNHEY and CDR2 SMNVEV (reference sequence). CDR3 length: 16 amino acids. CDR3 nucleotide sequence: TGTGCCAGCAGGAGACCAGGGGGGAGCTCCTACAATGAGCAGTTCTTC. This codes for CASRRPGGSSYNEQFF.

This clonotype was observed many times. This sequence joins TRBV6-5 and TRBJ1-6, with D unresolved. Germline CDR1 MNHEY, CDR2 SVGAGI. V lost 4 bases, J lost 7 bases, and 17 bases lay in between. CDR3 length equals 16 residues. The CDR3 spells CASSSLEGADNSPLHF. CDR3 sequence (DNA): TGTGCCAGCAGTTCCCTTGAGGGTGCAGACAATTCACCCCTCCACTTT.

This clonotype was seen at least ten times. This chain joins TRBV29-1 and TRBJ2-3, with 9 bases matching TRBD2. Per germline, CDR1 SQVTM and CDR2 ANQGSEA. The CDR3 length is 16 residues. V gave up 1 base and J gave up 2 bases; unmatched junction bases: 7. DNA for the CDR3: TGCAGCGTTGAAGTCTGGGCGGGGGGGCTCACAGATACGCAGTATTTT. It is translated as CSVEVWAGGLTDTQYF.

In this sample, this clonotype turned up a few times. The V gene is TRBV6-2 or TRBV6-3, the J gene TRBJ2-7; D is ambiguous. The CDR3 totals 13 residues. Trimming left V 2 bases short and J 3 bases short, with 8 bases between. Germline CDR1 MNHEY, CDR2 SVGEGT. CDR3 sequence (DNA): TGTGCCAGCAGTTACGCCAATGGCTACGAGCAGTACTTC. Its translation: CASSYANGYEQYF.

For this clonotype: A much larger clone is a single base away; this may be a read error. Here the CDR3 reads CASSLRTRGRCEQYF. The CDR3 DNA follows: TGTGCCAGCAGTTTAAGGACTAGGGGGCGGTGCGAGCAGTACTTC. This rearrangement joins TRBV27 to TRBJ2-7, with D perhaps given as TRBD1 or TRBD2 (7 bases each). The CDR3 has 15 residues. V was pared by 2 bases and J by 6 bases, with 17 bases between. Germline-derived CDR1 and CDR2 are MNHEY and SMNVEV (reference sequence).